A single sample is the source of the 22 T cell receptor beta chains below, sequenced in a study of identical twins. Each CDR3 protein is one row after TCRdb ran MiXCR on the 5' RACE reads. The sample lists 650,000 to 750,000 distinct CDR3 sequences, roughly 20% seen once, with around 4.5% in the top ten. The same sample was also used in a study of T cells expressing NK-cell markers.

Sequencing input: PBMCs. These receptors all stem from a woman in her late teens or twenties in good health.

The V gene is TRBV12-5, the J gene TRBJ2-5, with D unclear. V lost 3 bases to trimming and J lost 5 bases, with 7 bases between them. The CDR3 loop spans 12 amino acids. Per the germline V gene, CDR1 is LGHNT and CDR2 is FRNRAP. The CDR3 sequence is CASGLGAETQYF. The DNA of the CDR3 is TGTGCTAGTGGTTTAGGAGCGGAGACCCAGTACTTC. The full variable domain, in which reference TRBV12-5 and TRBJ2-5 provide the parts outside the CDR3, is DARVTQTPRHKVTEMGQEVTMRCQPILGHNTVFWYRQTMMQGLELLAYFRNRAPLDDSGMPKDRFSAEMPDATLATLKIQPSEPRDSAVYFCASGLGAETQYFGPGTRLLVL.

A few counts support this clonotype. The rearrangement joins TRBV15 to TRBJ2-5, with D possibly TRBD1 on 5 matching bases. The length of the CDR3 is 14 residues. Trimming stripped 4 bases from V and 5 bases from J, with 14 bases between. Germline assignment: CDR1 LNHNV and CDR2 YYDKDF (reference sequence). The CDR3 loop is CATSMLGARETQYF. CDR3 sequence (DNA): TGTGCCACCAGCATGTTAGGGGCGCGGGAGACCCAGTACTTC.

The V and J genes are TRBV20-1 and TRBJ2-6; unclear D gene. Germline CDR1 and CDR2: DFQATT and SNEGSKA (reference sequence). The CDR3 is made up of 13 amino acids. Between the trimmed V and J ends, which lost 2 bases and 2 bases, there was a span of 4 bases. CDR3 loop: CSARHPGANVLTF. For the CDR3, the DNA is TGCAGTGCTAGACACCCTGGGGCCAACGTCCTGACTTTC.

The chain's CDR3 is CASSLGGVNGELFF. In DNA, the CDR3 is TGTGCCAGCAGTTTGGGGGGTGTGAACGGGGAGCTGTTTTTT. The chain employs TRBV6-5 and TRBJ2-2; TRBD2 is a possible D gene (6 bases). Germline CDR1 MNHEY, CDR2 SVGAGI. Trimming took 4 bases from V and 7 from J, leaving 13 bases between them. The CDR3 contains 14 residues.

Only a few counts were recorded for this clonotype. The V and J genes are TRBV10-3 and TRBJ2-7; 8 bases agree with TRBD1. CDR1 is ENHRY, CDR2 SYGVKD, per germline. After removal of 4 bases from V and 5 bases from J, the junction contained 1 base not matched to a gene. The CDR3 spans 12 residues. The CDR3 coding sequence is TGTGCCATCAGTGGGACAGGGAACGAGCAGTACTTC. As protein: CAISGTGNEQYF.

The chain combines TRBV20-1 with TRBJ2-1; the D gene is possibly TRBD1 (5 bases). Germline CDR1 reads DFQATT; CDR2 reads SNEGSKA (reference sequence). The CDR3 is made up of 16 amino acids. Trimming stripped 1 base from V and 0 bases from J, with 13 bases between. CDR3 region: CSARGVTGSSYNEQFF. DNA of the CDR3: TGCAGTGCTAGAGGGGTTACAGGTTCCTCCTACAATGAGCAGTTCTTC.

This clonotype was detected only a few times. One junction end does not reproduce the germline sequence, and a read error may be involved. The rearrangement links TRBV7-7 to TRBJ2-5; no firm D call. Per germline, CDR1 SSHAT and CDR2 FNYEAQ (reference sequence). The CDR3 totals 14 residues. This CDR3 is CASSLGQFQETQYF. CDR3 coding DNA: TGTGCTAGCAGCTTAGGGCAGTTCCAAGAGACCCAGTACTTC.

In this sample, this clonotype turned up a few times. V is TRBV6-1 and J is TRBJ2-1; the match to TRBD2 covers 7 bases. Germline trimming cut 5 bases from V and 7 bases from J; bases unmatched to any gene: 5. Germline V gene sequence: CDR1 MNHNS, CDR2 SASEGT. The CDR3 loop spans 13 amino acids. The CDR3 bases are TGTGCCAGCAGTCCGGGGGGTCTTAATGAGCAGTTCTTC. Translating it yields CASSPGGLNEQFF.

The CDR3 is CAWSVLLGNSKFF. For the CDR3, the DNA is TGTGCCTGGAGTGTACTCCTAGGGAATTCGAAGTTCTTC. The genes are TRBV30 and TRBJ2-1; D not certain. V was pared by 0 bases and J by 14 bases, with 17 bases between. The CDR3 contains 13 residues. Germline loops: CDR1 GTSNPN, CDR2 SVGIG (reference sequence).

The chain recombines TRBV30 with TRBJ2-1; 10 bases match TRBD2. CDR3 length: 15 amino acids. Per the germline V gene, CDR1 is GTSNPN and CDR2 is SVGIG (reference sequence). The J segment lost 7 bases and the V segment lost 4 bases, leaving 10 bases of the junction unmatched. The CDR3 DNA sequence: TGTGCCTGGACCTCAGGACTAGCGGATTTAAATGAGCAGTTCTTC. As protein: CAWTSGLADLNEQFF. The variable domain in full, with the rest retrieved from reference TRBV30 and TRBJ2-1, is SQTIHQWPATLVQPVGSPLSLECTVEGTSNPNLYWYRQAAGRGLQLLFYSVGIGQISSEVPQNLSASRPQDRQFILSSKKLLLSDSGFYLCAWTSGLADLNEQFFGPGTRLTVL.

The genes are TRBV5-1 and TRBJ2-5; 7 nucleotides line up with TRBD2. Germline V lookup: CDR1 SGHRS, CDR2 YFSETQ. CDR3 size: 14 residues. Trimming took 0 bases from V and 3 from J; bases not matched to a gene: 2. This CDR3 reads CASSLESGEETQYF. CDR3 sequence (DNA): TGCGCCAGCAGCTTGGAAAGCGGGGAAGAGACCCAGTACTTC.

This chain uses TRBV4-2 with TRBJ1-2; D ambiguous. V was trimmed by 2 bases and J by 2 bases, leaving 6 bases between them. In germline, CDR1 is LGHNA, CDR2 YNFKEQ. The CDR3 has 13 amino acids. CDR3 nucleotide sequence: TGTGCCAGCAGCCAAAAACAGAACTATGGCTACACCTTC. Translated, it gives CASSQKQNYGYTF.

The chain recombines TRBV27 with TRBJ2-6; TRBD1 matches 8 bases. The J segment lost 3 bases and the V segment lost 2 bases, leaving 12 bases of the junction unmatched. This CDR3 spans 19 amino acids. From germline, CDR1 is MNHEY and CDR2 SMNVEV (reference sequence). CDR3 in amino acids: CASSLGTGLIRNGANVLTF. Here the CDR3 DNA reads TGTGCCAGCAGTTTAGGGACAGGTCTGATACGCAATGGGGCCAACGTCCTGACTTTC.

Points on this clonotype: At one end the junction does not follow the germline gene, possibly because of a read error. V and J are TRBV2 and TRBJ1-3; TRBD1 is a possible D gene (6 bases). The CDR3 is made up of 15 amino acids. Germline V CDR1 and CDR2: SNHLY, FYNNEI. The DNA of the CDR3 is TGTGCCAGCACTGAAAGGGACAACTTCGGAAACACCATATATTTT. It translates to CASTERDNFGNTIYF.

The chain employs TRBV4-3 and TRBJ2-7, with 12 positions matching TRBD2. There are 15 residues in the CDR3. CDR1 LGHNA and CDR2 YSLEER come from the germline V gene. Trimming cost V 2 bases and J 4 bases; bases outside gene matches: 3. For the CDR3, the DNA is TGCGCCAGCAGCCAACTACTAGCGGGGGGATACGAGCAGTACTTC. This translates into CASSQLLAGGYEQYF.

This clonotype was seen a handful of times. The rearrangement joins TRBV12-5 to TRBJ2-1; the D is unclear. The CDR3 covers 13 residues. From germline, CDR1 is LGHNT and CDR2 FRNRAP. Between the trimmed V and J ends, which lost 6 bases and 3 bases, there was a span of 9 bases. The CDR3 loop is CASGVQSYNEQFF. The DNA of the CDR3 is TGTGCTAGTGGAGTGCAAAGCTACAATGAGCAGTTCTTC.

This clonotype was seen a handful of times. This sequence joins TRBV12-3 or TRBV12-4 and TRBJ2-7, with 7 nucleotides matching TRBD1. V shed 5 bases, J shed 11 bases, and the junction held 12 bases outside the gene matches. This CDR3 region has 13 residues. The CDR3 spells CASSRTGPGVEYF. The CDR3 DNA reads TGTGCCAGCAGTCGGACAGGACCCGGCGTTGAGTACTTC.

This clonotype was seen only a few times. V usage is TRBV10-3 and J usage is TRBJ2-2, with 7 nucleotides matching TRBD1. Losses at the gene ends were 7 bases for V and 3 bases for J; bases not matched to a gene: 11. CDR1 and CDR2 from the germline V gene are ENHRY and SYGVKD. This CDR3 spans 16 amino acids. DNA for the CDR3: TGTGCCATCAATCCCACAGGGGCTATGGACACCGGGGAGCTGTTTTTT. Translated, it gives CAINPTGAMDTGELFF.

The sample holds many counts of this clonotype. The chain combines TRBV10-2 with TRBJ2-1, with D hard to call. From germline, CDR1 is WSHSY and CDR2 SAAADI. This CDR3 is 12 amino acids long. V lost 3 bases and J lost 8, with 8 bases in between. CDR3 sequence: CASSDVGHEQFF. DNA for the CDR3: TGCGCCAGCAGTGATGTGGGCCATGAGCAGTTCTTC.

This clonotype was observed a few times. This rearrangement joins TRBV6-5 to TRBJ2-7; no clear D. The CDR3 extends over 11 amino acids. The V gene's germline CDR1 is MNHEY and CDR2 SVGAGI. Trimming shortened V by 2 bases and J by 8 bases, and 7 bases separated the two germline ends. The CDR3 nucleotides are TGTGCCAGCAGTTACGGAGCCAAGCAGTACTTC. Its protein is CASSYGAKQYF.

This sequence joins TRBV5-1 and TRBJ2-5; D gene unclear. V gave up 0 bases and J gave up 1 base, with 10 bases separating them. From germline, CDR1 is SGHRS and CDR2 YFSETQ. The CDR3 consists of 15 residues. The DNA for the CDR3 is TGCGCCAGCAGCTTGGTCCCCCGGCCCCAAGAGACCCAGTACTTC. Protein product: CASSLVPRPQETQYF.

This clonotype has only a few counts. The J gene is TRBJ2-3, the V gene TRBV21-1; the table's D call TRBD1 went unverified against the DNA. TRBV21-1 is listed as a pseudogene. CDR3 length equals 16 residues. CDR3 amino acids: CASSTIQGRGADTQYF. DNA for the CDR3: TGTGCCAGCAGCACCATACAGGGTCGGGGAGCAGATACGCAGTATTTT.